This TCR beta chain was recorded in a study of blood T cells in healthy people across ages (dated by TCRdb to about 2015). Context from the whole study: In model experiments, template switching captured about one uniquely barcoded TCR beta cDNA molecule for every two T cells. Age-related changes in TCR beta repertoire diversity were measured in the study by deep sequencing normalized with unique cDNA molecular identifiers. Donors were grouped into four age groups: young (average 16 years), middle-aged (39), aged (about 59) and long-lived (about 82). Using the same blood draw, the study looked at two additional independent replicas of 1 million unique cDNA reads for two donors, one aged 18 to 30 and the other aged 80 or older.

Libraries came from 5' RACE. Sequencing was performed on an Illumina HiSeq 2500. A second 7 to 11 cycle PCR used a sample-barcoded 5' primer and a J-beta primer mix. Each TCR beta cDNA molecule received a unique molecular identifier from a template-switch 5' adaptor carrying 12 random nucleotides. Each sample yielded at least 3 million CDR3-containing paired-end reads. The Mint cDNA synthesis kit, primed by a TRBC-specific oligonucleotide, was used to synthesize first-strand cDNA from all RNA. Following uracil-DNA glycosylase treatment, all cDNA underwent a first 18-cycle PCR with the universal primers M1SS and BC2_uni_R. In the source study's methods: Normalization of each sample was performed by random selection of 1 million high-quality reads, each carrying a distinct molecular identifier. Reads sharing molecular identifiers were discarded rather than binned into consensus sequences. CDR3 identification, clonotype clustering and error correction used MiTCR with a Q25 quality threshold and the strictest error-elimination algorithm. A nonparametric unseen species model using Euler transformation provided a lower-bound estimate of total TCR beta diversity. TCRdb reprocessed the public reads (quality trimming at Q25 with fastp, clone calling with MiXCR) and kept in-frame beta chains. Under each unique CDR3 protein, matching rows form one entry showing the most common genes and DNA. The V and J calls were determined by TCRdb, not by the authors. The sample table contains some 1,000,000 distinct CDR3 sequences; only one count was recorded for less than 25% of them. The biggest ten clones account for 0.65% to 0.95% of the sample.

The CDR3 starts with the cysteine, ends with the phenylalanine, and has 18 residues. Just the 54-base CDR3 DNA is kept, in frame starting at base 1. From a lookup of the germline V gene (reference sequence), CDR1 and CDR2 are SEHNR and FQNEAQ. V gives up 5 bases and J gives up 0 bases, and the segment between their germline ends measures 17 bases. About this clonotype: The clone's antigen remains unknown. Per-nucleotide qualities are absent, and no much larger clonotype sits a single base away.

Systemically healthy Caucasian individuals from Russia, approximately 39 in total and aged roughly 6 to 100 years, were included as donors. Roughly 11 milliliters of peripheral blood were drawn from each donor into EDTA-treated Vacutainer tubes. Ficoll-Paque density-gradient centrifugation was used to isolate PBMCs, with at least 7 million per sample. Trizol reagent was used to extract total RNA from PBMCs, with at least 6 micrograms per sample. For every donor, an aliquot of PBMCs went through flow cytometry to measure the percentages of naive CD45RAhigh/CD27high T cells. Results the study describes overall, beyond this receptor: Observed TCR beta diversity per million T cells fell roughly linearly with age, and a significant reduction was already apparent by age about 36. Compared with the aged group, the long-lived group had more naive CD4+ T cells, fewer expanded clones and increased TCR diversity, suggesting age selection. Because the CMV infection status of the donors was unknown, age-related changes in expanded clonotypes may potentially have been confounded. The percentage of naive T cells measured by flow cytometry correlated strongly with observed TCR beta diversity. Bulk unsorted PBMC profiling prevented conclusive comparison of naive and antigen-experienced compartments. Total diversity estimates from one million sequenced T cells were considered lower bounds and underestimates.

These data also formed part of another study, on T cells of mothers and their children. The second study, in turn, reports: Donors were nine systemically healthy Caucasian individuals: three mothers and their six children. cDNA synthesis consumed the entire amount of extracted RNA, loaded at 1.5 ug RNA in each 15 ul reaction. Sample barcodes and 2-4 random nucleotides were added via the M1S primer in the second PCR. More than 9 million TCR beta CDR3 reads were obtained from each mother, and 2.5 million to 3.5 million reads were obtained from each child. Thymic selection shapes the output of TCR recombination in a similar way in related and unrelated pairs, and inherited differences have a minor effect. Related mother-child pairs always showed normalized repertoire overlap that was slightly higher than in unrelated mother-child pairs, though the difference was never significant. No persistent microchimeric T cell clones were found, with a detection sensitivity of approximately 110 clones per million clonotypes. In the study, deep NGS was used to compare the TCR beta repertoires of mothers and children, and features distinguishing related mother-child pairs from unrelated individuals were sought. The mean age was around 42 +/- 4 years for the mothers and approximately 11 +/- 4 years for the children. After adapters were ligated using NEBNext reagents, the libraries underwent 100+100 nt paired-end sequencing on an Illumina HiSeq 2000. Mother and child libraries were prepared a month apart and sequenced in separate runs to prevent cross-contamination. Between roughly 500,000 and 2,300,000 distinct TCR beta clonotypes were identified per donor. Naive TCR beta clonotypes were estimated from low-frequency clonotypes matched to each donor's FACS-determined naive share, without sorting.

The chain uses TRBV7-9 and TRBJ2-6; a tentative D match to TRBD2 spans 6 bases. This clonotype was obtained from a girl aged 2 to 10 in good health. Sequenced material: blood. The CDR3 amino acid sequence is: CASSPQRGIHSGANVLTF. The DNA sequence follows: TGTGCCAGCAGCCCACAACGCGGGATCCACTCTGGGGCCAACGTCCTGACTTTC.